The entry below gives a single T cell receptor (beta chain) sequence along with its context. Its specificity is unknown. This entry is derived from a study of shared clonotypes between healthy human individuals. J gave up 8 bases and V 2 bases, and 7 bases lay outside the gene matches. Germline V lookup: CDR1 SEHNR, CDR2 FQNEAQ (reference sequence). There are 15 residues in the CDR3. CD8 cells classed as naive were CD45RO-negative and positively selected for CCR7, excluding terminally differentiated effector memory CD45RA+ cells. The study's findings and limits: Shared across a few donors were roughly 4.7% of the naive CD4 clonotypes.

Profiled with immunoSEQ multiplex PCR; TCRdb holds only in-frame clones, not every one. The sample contains 1.5 million to 2.5 million clones, about 95% of which appear only once. The chain links TRBV7-9 to TRBJ2-1, with 9 bases matching TRBD2. Sequences were obtained from naive CD8+ T cells sorted from blood. This TCR was recovered from a man younger than 30 in good health. This CDR3 reads CASSLTPSGNHEQFF. Here the CDR3 DNA reads TGTGCCAGCAGCTTAACGCCTAGCGGGAACCATGAGCAGTTCTTC.